The present entry profiles one T cell receptor (beta chain) with its context. Its antigen remains unknown. The sample comes from a study of T cells in Graves' hyperthyroidism and ophthalmopathy. The CDR3 regions of TCR beta were amplified from RNA transcripts. HTBI primers drove first-round RT-PCR of the TCR CDR3. TCRdb re-called the multiplex PCR reads with MiXCR, one entry per CDR3 protein. In the table there are hundreds of thousands of distinct CDR3 sequences, over 35% of which are singletons. Findings and caveats of the study: Most clonotypes that expanded in the thyroid above 0.001 also showed up in blood. Ophthalmopathy, as predicted by the model, came a median 6.5 months after the prediction. Ophthalmopathy cases were set apart from stable hyperthyroidism by a 13 V-J model.

The PBMCs had their origin in approximately 10 ml of fresh peripheral blood. The sequenced material came from blood. This clonotype was sampled from a young man with Graves' hyperthyroidism.

Here the CDR3 reads CSASDDRGHYEQYF. The CDR3 DNA is TGCAGTGCTAGTGACGACAGGGGTCACTACGAGCAGTACTTC. V and J are TRBV20-1 and TRBJ2-7; TRBD1 matches 8 bases. Unmatched junction bases numbered 7, after V lost 3 bases and J lost 3 bases. Germline V CDR1 and CDR2: DFQATT, SNEGSKA (reference sequence). The CDR3 length is 14 residues.